These 9 T cell receptor beta chains originate from one sample sequenced in a study of regulatory T cells in long-lasting Graves disease. CDR3 regions were amplified by Arm-PCR using iRepertoire HTBI primers to build TCR beta libraries. Via MiXCR, TCRdb re-called the multiplex PCR reads, giving one row per CDR3 protein. Of some 430,000 distinct CDR3 sequences in the sample, about a fifth were seen once. Time point reported: persistent/refractory GD, antithyroid drugs over 5 years with positive TRAb. Isolated PBMC RNA provided the starting material for the TCR library. The sequencing used peripheral blood mononuclear cells (PBMCs), collected when the disease was refractory, from a patient treated with antithyroid drugs. The receptor source for this set is a female donor with Graves disease.

The genes are TRBV12-3 or TRBV12-4 and TRBJ2-2, with 12 bases that match TRBD1. This CDR3 region has 16 residues. V was clipped by 7 bases and J by 5 bases; unmatched bases: 8. The CDR3 is CASTLGQGAATGELFF. CDR3 coding DNA: TGTGCCAGCACCCTGGGACAGGGGGCTGCAACCGGGGAGCTGTTTTTT.

This clonotype has ten or more counts. CDR3 DNA: TGTGCCAGCAGCCAGGAGTCCTATGGCTACACCTTC. As protein: CASSQESYGYTF. The rearrangement uses TRBV12-3 or TRBV12-4 and TRBJ1-2; D is uncertain. The CDR3 loop spans 12 amino acids. V was pared by 6 bases and J by 4 bases, with 9 bases between.

This clonotype showed up just a few times. A read error may explain this, as a much larger clone is one base away. The V call is TRBV6-1, the J call TRBJ1-1; D remains unclear. The CDR3 has 14 amino acids. Germline values: CDR1 MNHNS, CDR2 SASEGT. The CDR3 spells CASGELGSNTEAFF. In DNA form, the CDR3 reads TGTGCCAGCGGTGAACTGGGATCGAACACTGAAGCTTTCTTT.

As concerns this clonotype: A read error may be the cause here, since a much bigger clone is one base away. The chain has TRBV6-1 and TRBJ2-2, with TRBD2 as a possible D gene (6 bases). Germline V gives CDR1 MNHNS, CDR2 SASEGT. The CDR3 is 13 residues long. Trimming cost V 11 bases and J 4 bases, with 14 bases left between them. In DNA, the CDR3 is TGTGCCGGCACGAAGCGGGCCACCGGGGAGCTGTTTTTT. Its protein product is CAGTKRATGELFF.

The V call is TRBV27, the J call TRBJ1-1; D not resolved. The CDR3 runs to 14 residues. Germline assignment: CDR1 MNHEY and CDR2 SMNVEV (reference sequence). Trimming took off 2 bases at V and 5 bases at J, with 12 bases between the two ends. Here the CDR3 reads CASSLLGGRTEAFF. CDR3 DNA sequence: TGTGCCAGCAGTTTACTTGGTGGCCGGACTGAAGCTTTCTTT.

This clonotype has ten or more counts. The chain couples TRBV28 to TRBJ2-7; unclear D gene. Trimming removed 6 bases at V and 1 base at J, with 13 bases between. The CDR3 runs to 14 residues. Germline CDR1 is MDHEN and CDR2 is SYDVKM. CDR3 DNA: TGTGCCAGCAGCTTCCCGAAAGGGTCCTACGAGCAGTACTTC. Translation: CASSFPKGSYEQYF.

Many counts were recorded for this clonotype. The chain couples TRBV2 to TRBJ1-5; D is unresolved. Germline V CDR1 and CDR2: SNHLY, FYNNEI. V lost 5 bases and J 3 bases, leaving 11 bases between the germline ends. This CDR3 spans 14 amino acids. The CDR3 is CASSWLKNNQPQHF. CDR3 bases: TGTGCCAGCAGTTGGCTGAAGAACAATCAGCCCCAGCATTTT.

This clonotype was counted ten times or more. V is TRBV15 and J is TRBJ2-5, with D possibly TRBD2 on 6 matching bases. CDR3 length equals 14 residues. Between the trimmed V and J ends, which lost 0 bases and 2 bases, there was a span of 7 bases. CDR1 and CDR2 from the germline V gene are LNHNV and YYDKDF (reference sequence). For the CDR3, the DNA is TGTGCCACCAGCAGAGAGGGGGGACAAGAGACCCAGTACTTC. It codes for CATSREGGQETQYF.

This rearrangement joins TRBV10-1 to TRBJ1-1; D unclear. This CDR3 is built from 14 residues. V was pared by 0 bases and J by 1 base, with 6 bases between. Germline CDR1 and CDR2: WNHNN and SYGVQD (reference sequence). This CDR3 reads CASSESSGNTEAFF. The CDR3, as DNA: TGCGCCAGCAGTGAGTCGTCGGGGAACACTGAAGCTTTCTTT.